The clone carrying this T cell receptor (beta chain) was counted only a few times. Its cognate antigen is unknown. The data belong to a study of response to subunit inactivated influenza vaccine. Germline V lookup: CDR1 MNHNS, CDR2 SASEGT. The V and J ends lost 3 bases and 7 bases, in that order; junction bases with no gene match: 3. The CDR3 runs to 13 residues. Study results and caveats: Few additional T cells are recruited per seasonal influenza vaccination, authors suggested.

TCRdb passed the RT-PCR reads through MiXCR, listing each CDR3 protein once. The repertoire consists of roughly 650,000 distinct CDR3 sequences, with about a sixth occurring once and the leading ten covering around a tenth. The sequence derives from a man aged 45-65 years who received an inactivated influenza vaccine. Sequenced here: PBMCs from blood, sampled 11 to 12 days after vaccination. V and J are TRBV6-1 and TRBJ1-1, with 9 nucleotides matching TRBD1. The CDR3 DNA sequence: TGTGCCAGCAGTGACGACAGGGGGTTTGAAGCTTTCTTT. This translates into CASSDDRGFEAFF.